This T cell receptor beta chain was observed in a study of beta chain features in type 1 diabetes. Study outcomes and limitations: TCRB CDR3s were moderately but significantly shorter in Type 1 diabetes patients in all four CD4+ subsets. Naive, central memory and Treg TCRB repertoires seemed to resemble each other more closely in patients than they did in healthy donors.

In its sample, this clone was seen a few times. Its antigen is undetermined. Expressed TCRB transcripts were sequenced after all isolated RNA was converted to cDNA. Sequenced naive, central memory and regulatory T cell samples produced an average of around 3.9 million reads. TCRdb's table, derived via immunoSEQ multiplex PCR, lists solely in-frame clones and lacks some. Of hundreds of thousands of clones in the sample, around 15% were seen once. V lost 2 bases, J lost 2 bases, and 5 bases lay in between. CDR1 and CDR2 from the germline V gene are SGDLS and YYNGEE. The CDR3 loop spans 12 amino acids. The sequence was obtained from a man aged 18 to 30 with type 1 diabetes. The rearrangement links TRBV9 to TRBJ2-7; D uncertain. The sequenced sample was naive CD4+ T cells from blood. CDR3 amino acids: CASSVLPYEQYF. The DNA for the CDR3 is TGTGCCAGCAGCGTCCTTCCCTACGAGCAGTACTTC.